A selection of T cell receptor beta chains follows, all from one sample in a study of regulatory T cells in long-lasting Graves disease. TCRdb re-called the multiplex PCR reads with MiXCR, one entry per CDR3 protein. The data show under 450,000 distinct CDR3 sequences, under 20% seen once. The sample also formed part of further work on T cells in Graves' hyperthyroidism and ophthalmopathy.

Sequencing was performed on peripheral blood mononuclear cells (PBMCs), taken at new diagnosis, from a patient treated with antithyroid drugs. The receptor set was obtained from a woman younger than 35 with Graves disease. Both conserved end residues are trimmed from each CDR3. A D gene is named only where the DNA matches it firmly.

d_call j_call v_call cdr3_aa
NA TRBJ2-1 TRBV2 ASQDGYNEQF
TRBD2 TRBJ2-7 TRBV6-1 ASSAGSGLAYEQY
TRBD1 TRBJ2-5 TRBV5-4 ASSLARTGQETQY
NA TRBJ1-1 TRBV19 ASSKTGFTEAF
TRBD2 TRBJ2-3 TRBV20-1 SARPGGFTDTQY
NA TRBJ1-6 TRBV20-1 SARKPERGSPLH
TRBD2 TRBJ2-3 TRBV20-1 SATLAGGVDTDTQY
NA TRBJ1-5 TRBV6-7 ASSPEIPGRGSNQPQH
TRBD2 TRBJ2-7 TRBV9 ASSVEGTSTYEQY
NA TRBJ1-2 TRBV2 ASSLNREYGYT
NA TRBJ2-1 TRBV20-1 SARVNEQF
NA TRBJ1-2 TRBV29-1 SVSGQGGYGYT
NA TRBJ1-2 TRBV2 ASSGRDYGYT
NA TRBJ1-5 TRBV24-1 ATSDRTSGNQPQH
NA TRBJ1-1 TRBV5-1 ASSLGGGSGEAF
NA TRBJ1-5 TRBV10-2 ASSESMEGNQPQH
TRBD1 TRBJ2-7 TRBV12-3/TRBV12-4 ASSRTGRSYEQY
TRBD1 TRBJ1-2 TRBV2 ASSPEIQGNYGYT
TRBD1 TRBJ2-1 TRBV28 ASSNTGTGDHEQF
NA TRBJ1-3 TRBV5-4 AWKRAFSGNTIY
NA TRBJ2-5 TRBV4-2 ASSQDYGQQETQY
NA TRBJ1-2 TRBV7-9 ANSLFWNYT
TRBD1 TRBJ2-1 TRBV28 ASSFVVQGAAEQF
NA TRBJ2-5 TRBV15 ATSRARAEETQY
TRBD1 TRBJ1-1 TRBV20-1 RAKTGPTEAF
TRBD2 TRBJ2-3 TRBV10-2 ASSVGSGGLTDTQY
NA TRBJ2-2 TRBV2 ASSGLLTGELF
NA TRBJ2-6 TRBV29-1 SVEGRGKHSGANVLT
TRBD1 TRBJ2-1 TRBV30 AWSSGQTYNEQF
NA TRBJ1-3 TRBV29-1 SVTTSDSQSSGNTIY
NA TRBJ2-3 TRBV5-1 ASSLAQTGSTDTQY
NA TRBJ1-1 TRBV7-2 ASSPGPGRTEAF
NA TRBJ1-1 TRBV7-9 ASSSEGLMNTEAF
TRBD1 TRBJ1-4 TRBV20-1 SVTTGQGEKLF
NA TRBJ1-1 TRBV5-1 ASSLELHTEAF
TRBD2 TRBJ2-3 TRBV4-2 ASSLRLAGEADTQY
TRBD2 TRBJ2-3 TRBV14 ASSQLTSARYTDTQY
NA TRBJ1-1 TRBV11-2 ASSLPPTRGNTEAF
TRBD1 TRBJ1-5 TRBV5-5 ASSWGQGAGQPQH
TRBD1 TRBJ1-1 TRBV12-3/TRBV12-4 ASKKGAGGGDTEAF
TRBD1 TRBJ2-7 TRBV9 ASSVGTGAPYEQY
TRBD2 TRBJ2-1 TRBV5-5 ASSNQRGNEQF
TRBD2 TRBJ2-5 TRBV3-1 ASSPGLAKTQY
TRBD1 TRBJ2-7 TRBV28 ASRTGTGTYEQY
TRBD1 TRBJ2-5 TRBV28 ASSLSGGSETQY